This T cell receptor beta chain was captured in a study of OX40 agonist ivuxolimab in advanced cancers. Generated by immunoSEQ multiplex PCR, the TCRdb table keeps only in-frame clones and is missing some. The sample comprises about 49,000 clones, roughly 85% of which are singletons, and 20% rests with the top ten. Germline V gene lookup returns CDR1 SGDLS and CDR2 YYNGEE. The CDR3 spans 15 residues. Trimming removed 0 bases from V and 5 bases from J, with 12 bases in between. Sequencing used CD4+ or CD8+ T cells sorted from blood, obtained in a trial of the OX40 agonist ivuxolimab. The gene calls are TRBV9 and TRBJ2-4, with a possible D match to TRBD2 (5 bases). This TCR came from an adult with an advanced solid tumor such as melanoma, head and neck, liver or kidney cancer. In nucleotides, the CDR3 is TGTGCCAGCAGCGTAGATGGCAGGACTCAAAACATTCAGTACTTC. It yields the protein CASSVDGRTQNIQYF.